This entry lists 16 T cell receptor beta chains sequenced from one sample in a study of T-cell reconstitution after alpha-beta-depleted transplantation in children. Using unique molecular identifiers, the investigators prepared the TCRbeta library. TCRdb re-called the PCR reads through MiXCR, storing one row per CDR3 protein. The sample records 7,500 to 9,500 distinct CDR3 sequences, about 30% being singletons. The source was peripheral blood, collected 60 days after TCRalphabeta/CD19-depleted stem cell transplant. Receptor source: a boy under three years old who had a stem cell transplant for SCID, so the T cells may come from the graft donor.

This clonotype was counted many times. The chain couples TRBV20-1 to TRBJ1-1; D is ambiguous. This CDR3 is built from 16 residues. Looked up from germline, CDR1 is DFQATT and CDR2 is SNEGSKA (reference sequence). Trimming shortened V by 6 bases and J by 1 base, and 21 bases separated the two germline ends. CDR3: CSAPKLGTGRNTEAFF. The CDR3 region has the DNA TGCAGTGCCCCCAAATTGGGAACGGGGAGGAACACTGAAGCTTTCTTT.

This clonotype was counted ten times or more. CDR3 bases: TGCGCCAGCAGCTTGTCTGCAGGACCTCCGGATTCACCCCTCCACTTT. Amino acids: CASSLSAGPPDSPLHF. The chain employs TRBV5-1 and TRBJ1-6; no reliable D call. CDR3 length: 16 amino acids. Germline V gene lookup returns CDR1 SGHRS and CDR2 YFSETQ. The germline V and J ends were trimmed by 1 base and 8 bases, with 16 bases remaining between them.

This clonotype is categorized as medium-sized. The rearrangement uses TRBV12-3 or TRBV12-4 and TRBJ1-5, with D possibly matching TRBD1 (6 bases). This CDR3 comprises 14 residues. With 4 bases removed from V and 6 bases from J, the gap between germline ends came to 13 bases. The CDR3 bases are TGTGCCAGCAGTTCATGGGGGGCAACTCAGCCCCAGCATTTT. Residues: CASSSWGATQPQHF.

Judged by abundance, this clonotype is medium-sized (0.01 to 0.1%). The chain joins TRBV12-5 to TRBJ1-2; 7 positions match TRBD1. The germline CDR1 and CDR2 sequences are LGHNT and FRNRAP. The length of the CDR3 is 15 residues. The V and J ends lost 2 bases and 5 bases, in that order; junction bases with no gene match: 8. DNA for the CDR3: TGTGCTAGTGGTTTGTGGGGGACAGCTCTTTATGGCTACACCTTC. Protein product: CASGLWGTALYGYTF.

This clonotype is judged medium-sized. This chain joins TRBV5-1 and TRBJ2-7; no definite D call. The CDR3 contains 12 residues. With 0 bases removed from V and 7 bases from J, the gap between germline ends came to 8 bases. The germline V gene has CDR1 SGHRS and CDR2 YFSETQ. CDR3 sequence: CASSLAGGEQYF. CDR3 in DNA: TGCGCCAGCAGCTTGGCCGGTGGGGAGCAGTACTTC.

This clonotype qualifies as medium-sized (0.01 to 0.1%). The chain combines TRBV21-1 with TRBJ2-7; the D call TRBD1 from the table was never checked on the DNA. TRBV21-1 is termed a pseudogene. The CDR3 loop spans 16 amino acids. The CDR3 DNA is TGTGCCAGCAGAGATCTAGGACAGCAGCAATCCTACGAGCAGTACTTC. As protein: CASRDLGQQQSYEQYF.

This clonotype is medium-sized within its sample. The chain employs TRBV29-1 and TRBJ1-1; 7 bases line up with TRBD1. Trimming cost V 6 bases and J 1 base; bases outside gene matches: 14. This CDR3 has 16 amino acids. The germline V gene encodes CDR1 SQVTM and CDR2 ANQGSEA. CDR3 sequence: CSVPRGWGGRNTEAFF. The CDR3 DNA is TGCAGCGTACCCAGGGGGTGGGGAGGTAGGAACACTGAAGCTTTCTTT.

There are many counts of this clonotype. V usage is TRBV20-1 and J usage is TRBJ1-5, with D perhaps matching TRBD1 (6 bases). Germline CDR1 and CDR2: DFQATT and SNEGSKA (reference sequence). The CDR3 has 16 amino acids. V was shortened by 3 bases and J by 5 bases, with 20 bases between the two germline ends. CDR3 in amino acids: CSASRLVKGGDQPQHF. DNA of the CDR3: TGCAGTGCTAGCCGACTGGTCAAGGGGGGTGATCAGCCCCAGCATTTT.

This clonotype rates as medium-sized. In DNA form, the CDR3 reads TGCAGTGAGTCGGGGGGGGACATTCAGTACTTC. This encodes CSESGGDIQYF. The chain recombines TRBV20-1 with TRBJ2-4; 8 bases align to TRBD2. CDR1 and CDR2 (germline): DFQATT, SNEGSKA (reference sequence). CDR3 length: 11 residues. J was trimmed by 8 bases and V by 7 bases; bases with no gene match: 4.

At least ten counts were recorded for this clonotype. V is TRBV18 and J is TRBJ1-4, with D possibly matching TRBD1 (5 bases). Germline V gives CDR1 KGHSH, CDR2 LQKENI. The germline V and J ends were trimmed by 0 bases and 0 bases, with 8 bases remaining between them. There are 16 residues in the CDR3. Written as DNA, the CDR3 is TGTGCCAGCTCACCACCGAGGGGCACAACTAATGAAAAACTGTTTTTT. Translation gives CASSPPRGTTNEKLFF.

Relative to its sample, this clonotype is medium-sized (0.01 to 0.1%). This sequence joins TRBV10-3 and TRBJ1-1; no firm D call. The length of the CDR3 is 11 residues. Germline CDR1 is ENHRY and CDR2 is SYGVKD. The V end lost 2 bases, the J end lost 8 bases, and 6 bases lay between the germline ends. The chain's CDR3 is CAISEPGEAFF. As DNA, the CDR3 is TGTGCCATCAGTGAGCCGGGAGAAGCTTTCTTT.

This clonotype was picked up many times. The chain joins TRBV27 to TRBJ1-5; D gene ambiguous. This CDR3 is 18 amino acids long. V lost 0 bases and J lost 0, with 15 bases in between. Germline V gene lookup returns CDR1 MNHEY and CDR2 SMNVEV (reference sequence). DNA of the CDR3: TGTGCCAGCAGTTTATCGTTTGTGGCAGCCGATAGCAATCAGCCCCAGCATTTT. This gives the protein CASSLSFVAADSNQPQHF.

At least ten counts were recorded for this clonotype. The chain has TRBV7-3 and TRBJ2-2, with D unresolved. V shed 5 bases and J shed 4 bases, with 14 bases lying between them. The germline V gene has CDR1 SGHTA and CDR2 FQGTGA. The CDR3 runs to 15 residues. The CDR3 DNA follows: TGTGCCAGCAGCCCCCAAGACACCCGCACCGGGGAGCTGTTTTTT. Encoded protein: CASSPQDTRTGELFF.

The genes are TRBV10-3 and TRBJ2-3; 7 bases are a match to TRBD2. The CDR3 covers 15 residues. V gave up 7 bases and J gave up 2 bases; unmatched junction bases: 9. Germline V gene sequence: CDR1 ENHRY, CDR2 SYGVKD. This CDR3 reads CAIKPSGTFTDTQYF. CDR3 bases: TGTGCCATCAAACCTAGCGGCACTTTCACAGATACGCAGTATTTT.

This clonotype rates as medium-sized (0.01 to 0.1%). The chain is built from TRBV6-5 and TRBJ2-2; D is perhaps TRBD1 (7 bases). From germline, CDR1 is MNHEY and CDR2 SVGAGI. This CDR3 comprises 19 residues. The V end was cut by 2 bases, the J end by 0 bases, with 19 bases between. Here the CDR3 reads CASSYMPGGGGSNTGELFF. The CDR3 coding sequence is TGTGCCAGCAGTTACATGCCAGGGGGAGGCGGATCGAACACCGGGGAGCTGTTTTTT.

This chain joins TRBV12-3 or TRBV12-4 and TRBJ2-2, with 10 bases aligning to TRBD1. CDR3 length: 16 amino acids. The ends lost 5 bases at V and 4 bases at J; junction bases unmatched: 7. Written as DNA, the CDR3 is TGTGCCAGCAGTCGCTCCGGGACAGGGGCCACCGGGGAGCTGTTTTTT. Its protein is CASSRSGTGATGELFF.